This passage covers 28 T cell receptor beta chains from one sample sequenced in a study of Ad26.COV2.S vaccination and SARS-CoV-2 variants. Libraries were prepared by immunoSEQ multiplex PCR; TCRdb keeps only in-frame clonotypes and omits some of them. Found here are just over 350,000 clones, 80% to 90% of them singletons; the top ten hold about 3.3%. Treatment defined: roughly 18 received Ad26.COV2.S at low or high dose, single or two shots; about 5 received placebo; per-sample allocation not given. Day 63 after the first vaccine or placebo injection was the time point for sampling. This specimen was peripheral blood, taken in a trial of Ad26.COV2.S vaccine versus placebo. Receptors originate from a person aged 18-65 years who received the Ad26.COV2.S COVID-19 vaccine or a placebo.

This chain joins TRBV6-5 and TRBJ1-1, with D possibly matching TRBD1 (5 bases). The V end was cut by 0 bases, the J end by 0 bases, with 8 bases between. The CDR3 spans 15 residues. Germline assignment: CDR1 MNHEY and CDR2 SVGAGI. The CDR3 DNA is TGTGCCAGCAGTTACTCGGAGGGGATGAACACTGAAGCTTTCTTT. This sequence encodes CASSYSEGMNTEAFF.

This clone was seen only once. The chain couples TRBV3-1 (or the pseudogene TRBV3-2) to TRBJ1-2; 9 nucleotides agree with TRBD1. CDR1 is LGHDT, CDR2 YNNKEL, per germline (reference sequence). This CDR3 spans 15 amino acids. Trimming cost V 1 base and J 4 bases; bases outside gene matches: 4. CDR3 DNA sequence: TGTGCCAGCAGCCAAGGGACAGGGGCGGTCTATGGCTACACCTTC. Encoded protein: CASSQGTGAVYGYTF.

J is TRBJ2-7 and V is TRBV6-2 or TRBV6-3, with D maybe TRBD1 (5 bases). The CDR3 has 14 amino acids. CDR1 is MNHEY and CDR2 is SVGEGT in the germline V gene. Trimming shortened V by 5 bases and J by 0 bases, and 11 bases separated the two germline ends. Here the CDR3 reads CASSRRQYSYEQYF. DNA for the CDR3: TGTGCCAGCAGTCGAAGACAGTACTCCTACGAGCAGTACTTC.

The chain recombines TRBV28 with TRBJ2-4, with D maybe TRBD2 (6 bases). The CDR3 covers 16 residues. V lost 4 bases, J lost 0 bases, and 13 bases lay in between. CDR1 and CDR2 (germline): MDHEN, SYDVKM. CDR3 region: CASSSSRDLAKNIQYF. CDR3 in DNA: TGTGCCAGCAGTTCCTCCAGGGACTTAGCCAAAAACATTCAGTACTTC.

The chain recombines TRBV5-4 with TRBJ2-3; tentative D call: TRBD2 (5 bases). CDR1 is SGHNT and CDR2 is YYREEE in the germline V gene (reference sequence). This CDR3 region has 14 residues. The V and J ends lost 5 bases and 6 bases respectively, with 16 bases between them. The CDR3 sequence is CASREGYPGDTQYF. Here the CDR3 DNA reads TGTGCCAGCAGAGAGGGTTATCCCGGGGATACGCAGTATTTT.

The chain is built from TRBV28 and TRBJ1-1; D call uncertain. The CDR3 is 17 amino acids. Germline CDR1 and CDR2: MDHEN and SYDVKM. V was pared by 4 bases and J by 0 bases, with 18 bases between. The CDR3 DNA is TGTGCCAGCAGTTCCTCGGACTGGGAGGTAATGAACACTGAAGCTTTCTTT. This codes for CASSSSDWEVMNTEAFF. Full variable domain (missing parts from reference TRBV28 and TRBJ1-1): DVKVTQSSRYLVKRTGEKVFLECVQDMDHENMFWYRQDPGLGLRLIYFSYDVKMKEKGDIPEGYSVSREKKERFSLILESASTNQTSMYLCASSSSDWEVMNTEAFFGQGTRLTVV.

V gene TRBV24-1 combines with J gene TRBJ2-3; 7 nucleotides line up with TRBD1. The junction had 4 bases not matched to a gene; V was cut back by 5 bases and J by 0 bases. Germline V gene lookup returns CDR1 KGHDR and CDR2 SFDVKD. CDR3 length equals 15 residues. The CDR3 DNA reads TGTGCCACCAGTGGTGGGACAGCAAGCACAGATACGCAGTATTTT. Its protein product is CATSGGTASTDTQYF.

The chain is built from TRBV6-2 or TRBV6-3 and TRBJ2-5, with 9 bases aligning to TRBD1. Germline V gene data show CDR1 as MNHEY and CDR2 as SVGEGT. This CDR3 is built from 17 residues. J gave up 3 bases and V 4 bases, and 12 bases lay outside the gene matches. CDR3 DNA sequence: TGTGCCAGCAGTTCCGGGACAGGGTTTTATTGGGAAGAGACCCAGTACTTC. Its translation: CASSSGTGFYWEETQYF.

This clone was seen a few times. Written as DNA, the CDR3 is TGTGCCAGCAGTCCATGGGGGGGGTACGAGCAGTACTTC. This sequence encodes CASSPWGGYEQYF. The V call is TRBV27, the J call TRBJ2-7; TRBD2 agrees at 7 bases. CDR1 and CDR2 (germline): MNHEY, SMNVEV (reference sequence). The ends lost 5 bases at V and 4 bases at J; junction bases unmatched: 5. The CDR3 runs to 13 residues.

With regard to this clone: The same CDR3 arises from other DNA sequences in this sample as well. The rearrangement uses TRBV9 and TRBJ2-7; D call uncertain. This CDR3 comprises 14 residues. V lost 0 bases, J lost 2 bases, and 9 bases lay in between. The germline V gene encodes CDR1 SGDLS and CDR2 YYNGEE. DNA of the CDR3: TGTGCCAGCAGCGTAGCTGATCGAACCTACGAGCAGTACTTC. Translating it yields CASSVADRTYEQYF.

CDR3 region: CAILDITGELFF. CDR3 nucleotide sequence: TGTGCCATCCTCGACATAACCGGGGAGCTGTTTTTT. V usage is TRBV10-3 and J usage is TRBJ2-2; D gene ambiguous. CDR3 length equals 12 residues. Deletions cut 8 bases from V and 5 bases from J, with 9 bases between. Germline V lookup: CDR1 ENHRY, CDR2 SYGVKD.

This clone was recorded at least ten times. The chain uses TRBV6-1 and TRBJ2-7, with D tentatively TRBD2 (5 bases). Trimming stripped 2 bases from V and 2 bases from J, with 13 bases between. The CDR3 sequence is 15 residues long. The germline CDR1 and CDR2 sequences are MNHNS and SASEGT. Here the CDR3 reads CASSETLRGAYEQYF. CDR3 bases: TGTGCCAGCAGTGAAACTCTACGGGGAGCCTACGAGCAGTACTTC.

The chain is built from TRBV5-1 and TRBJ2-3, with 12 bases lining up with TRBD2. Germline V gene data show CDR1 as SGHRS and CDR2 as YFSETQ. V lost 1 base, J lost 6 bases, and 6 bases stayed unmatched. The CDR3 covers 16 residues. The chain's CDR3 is CASSLPTSGGGDTQYF. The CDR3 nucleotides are TGCGCCAGCAGCTTGCCGACTAGCGGGGGCGGGGATACGCAGTATTTT.

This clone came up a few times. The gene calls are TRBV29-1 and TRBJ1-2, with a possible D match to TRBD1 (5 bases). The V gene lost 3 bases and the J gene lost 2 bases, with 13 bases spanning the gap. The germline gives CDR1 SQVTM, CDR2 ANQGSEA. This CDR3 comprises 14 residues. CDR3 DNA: TGCAGCGTTGACTGGACATGGACCAACTATGGCTACACCTTC. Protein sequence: CSVDWTWTNYGYTF.

The CDR3 is CATSGGWATEAFF. CDR3 nucleotides: TGTGCCACCAGCGGGGGGTGGGCCACTGAAGCTTTCTTT. This chain links TRBV15 with TRBJ1-1; the D gene is possibly TRBD1 (5 bases). Germline CDR1 is LNHNV and CDR2 is YYDKDF (reference sequence). This CDR3 region has 13 residues. Trimming pared 5 bases from V and 4 bases from J, leaving 11 bases between.

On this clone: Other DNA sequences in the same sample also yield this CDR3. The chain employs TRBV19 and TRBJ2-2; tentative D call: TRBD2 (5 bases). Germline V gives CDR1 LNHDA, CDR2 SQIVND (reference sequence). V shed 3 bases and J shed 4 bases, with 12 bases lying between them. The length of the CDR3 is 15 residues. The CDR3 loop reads CASSIRGRGTGELFF. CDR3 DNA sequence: TGTGCCAGTAGTATTAGAGGTCGGGGCACCGGGGAGCTGTTTTTT.

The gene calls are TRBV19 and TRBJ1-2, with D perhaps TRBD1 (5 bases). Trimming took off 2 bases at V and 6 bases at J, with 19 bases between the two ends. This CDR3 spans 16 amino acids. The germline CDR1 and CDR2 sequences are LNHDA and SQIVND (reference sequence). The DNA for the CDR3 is TGTGCCAGTAGTATACCCCGATTCGGGGGGAAGGATGGCTACACCTTC. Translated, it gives CASSIPRFGGKDGYTF. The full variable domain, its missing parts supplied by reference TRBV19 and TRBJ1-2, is DGGITQSPKYLFRKEGQNVTLSCEQNLNHDAMYWYRQDPGQGLRLIYYSQIVNDFQKGDIAEGYSVSREKKESFPLTVTSAQKNPTAFYLCASSIPRFGGKDGYTFGSGTRLTVV.

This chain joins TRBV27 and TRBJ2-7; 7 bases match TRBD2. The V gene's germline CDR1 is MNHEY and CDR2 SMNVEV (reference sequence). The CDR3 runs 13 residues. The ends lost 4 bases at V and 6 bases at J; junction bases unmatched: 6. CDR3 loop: CASSWGGAAEQYF. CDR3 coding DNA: TGTGCCAGCAGTTGGGGGGGTGCCGCCGAGCAGTACTTC.

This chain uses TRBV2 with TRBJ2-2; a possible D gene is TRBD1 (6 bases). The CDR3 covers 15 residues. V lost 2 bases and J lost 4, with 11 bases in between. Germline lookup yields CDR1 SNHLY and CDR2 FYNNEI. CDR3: CASSESRGFTGELFF. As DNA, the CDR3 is TGTGCCAGCAGTGAAAGTAGGGGGTTCACCGGGGAGCTGTTTTTT.

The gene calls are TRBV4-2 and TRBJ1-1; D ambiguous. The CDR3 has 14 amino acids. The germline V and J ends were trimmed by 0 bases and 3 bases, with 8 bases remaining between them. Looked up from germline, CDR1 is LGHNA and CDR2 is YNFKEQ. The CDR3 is CASSQDWSYTEAFF. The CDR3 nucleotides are TGTGCCAGCAGCCAAGATTGGTCGTACACTGAAGCTTTCTTT.

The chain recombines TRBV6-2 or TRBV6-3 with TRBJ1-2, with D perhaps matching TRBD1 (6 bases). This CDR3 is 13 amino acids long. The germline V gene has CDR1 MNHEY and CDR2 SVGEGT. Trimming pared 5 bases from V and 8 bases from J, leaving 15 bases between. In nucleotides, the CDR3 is TGTGCCAGCAGTGATGGACAGCTCCAAGGCTACACCTTC. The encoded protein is CASSDGQLQGYTF.

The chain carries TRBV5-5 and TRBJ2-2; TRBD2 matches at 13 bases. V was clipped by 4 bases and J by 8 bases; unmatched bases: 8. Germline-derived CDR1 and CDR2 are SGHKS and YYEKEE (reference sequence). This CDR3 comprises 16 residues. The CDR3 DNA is TGTGCCAGCAGCCTCCAACTAGCGGGGGGGCAAGGGGAGCTGTTTTTT. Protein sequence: CASSLQLAGGQGELFF.

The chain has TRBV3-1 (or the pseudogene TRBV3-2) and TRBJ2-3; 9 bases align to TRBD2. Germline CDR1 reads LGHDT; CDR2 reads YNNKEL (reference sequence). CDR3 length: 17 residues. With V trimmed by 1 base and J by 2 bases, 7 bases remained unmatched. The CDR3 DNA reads TGTGCCAGCAGCCAAGGCAAGGGACTAGCAAACACAGATACGCAGTATTTT. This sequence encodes CASSQGKGLANTDTQYF.

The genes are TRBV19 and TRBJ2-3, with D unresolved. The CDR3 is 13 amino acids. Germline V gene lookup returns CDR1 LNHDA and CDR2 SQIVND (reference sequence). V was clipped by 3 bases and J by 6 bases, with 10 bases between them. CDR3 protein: CASSMAFWDTQYF. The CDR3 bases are TGTGCCAGTAGTATGGCGTTTTGGGATACGCAGTATTTT. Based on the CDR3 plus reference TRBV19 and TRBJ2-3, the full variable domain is DGGITQSPKYLFRKEGQNVTLSCEQNLNHDAMYWYRQDPGQGLRLIYYSQIVNDFQKGDIAEGYSVSREKKESFPLTVTSAQKNPTAFYLCASSMAFWDTQYFGPGTRLTVL.

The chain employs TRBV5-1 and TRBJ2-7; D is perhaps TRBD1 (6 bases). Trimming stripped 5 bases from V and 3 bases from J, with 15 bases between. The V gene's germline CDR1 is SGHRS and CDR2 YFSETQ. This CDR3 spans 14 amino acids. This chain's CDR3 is CASRITGTNYEQYF. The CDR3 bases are TGCGCCAGCAGGATTACCGGGACAAACTACGAGCAGTACTTC.

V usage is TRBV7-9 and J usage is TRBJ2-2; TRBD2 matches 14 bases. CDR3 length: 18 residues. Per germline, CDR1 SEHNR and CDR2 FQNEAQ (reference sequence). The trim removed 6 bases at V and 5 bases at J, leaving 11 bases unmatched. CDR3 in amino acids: CASRTSGTSGRSTGELFF. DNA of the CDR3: TGTGCCAGCAGAACCTCCGGGACTAGCGGGAGAAGTACCGGGGAGCTGTTTTTT. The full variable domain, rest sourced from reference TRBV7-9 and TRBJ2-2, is DTGVSQNPRHKITKRGQNVTFRCDPISEHNRLYWYRQTLGQGPEFLTYFQNEAQLEKSRLLSDRFSAERPKGSFSTLEIQRTEQGDSAMYLCASRTSGTSGRSTGELFFGEGSRLTVL.

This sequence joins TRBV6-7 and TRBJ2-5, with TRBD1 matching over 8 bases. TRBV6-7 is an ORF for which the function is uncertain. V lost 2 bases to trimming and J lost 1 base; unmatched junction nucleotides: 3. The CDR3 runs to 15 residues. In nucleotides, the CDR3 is TGTGCCAGCAGTTACGACGACAGGGGCCAAGAGACCCAGTACTTC. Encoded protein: CASSYDDRGQETQYF.

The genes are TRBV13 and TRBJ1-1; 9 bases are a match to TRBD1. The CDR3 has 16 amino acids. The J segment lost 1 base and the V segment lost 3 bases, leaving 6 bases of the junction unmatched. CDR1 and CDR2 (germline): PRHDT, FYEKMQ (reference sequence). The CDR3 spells CASSFIMGQGNTEAFF. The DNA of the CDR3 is TGTGCCAGCAGCTTTATTATGGGACAGGGGAACACTGAAGCTTTCTTT.